The entry below describes one TCR beta chain. The antigen is not known. The PCR had 60 Vbeta and 13 Jbeta primers. Sequencing used immunoSEQ multiplex PCR; TCRdb keeps in-frame clones, though not all of them. This table has roughly 71,000 clones, 70% to 85% appearing once. The sample comes from a study of cytomegalovirus exposure and HLA in healthy donors. On the study more broadly: The study's early data release held roughly 91 million unique TCRs from HLA-typed donors. There were some 380 genotyped donors. Of these, roughly 80% fell in the genetic ancestry cluster associated with self-reported Caucasian donors. Points from the study as a whole: Presence/absence analyses took donor sequencing depth as roughly uniform. Trimming of TCR beta V- and J-genes showed a link, identified in a later analysis, to a missense DCLRE1C variant.

With V trimmed by 3 bases and J by 7 bases, 9 bases remained unmatched. The CDR3 is 15 residues long. The germline gives CDR1 GTSNPN, CDR2 SVGIG (reference sequence). Specimen: PBMCs. The receptor's source is a girl aged 10-17 years in good health and CMV-seropositive. The rearrangement joins TRBV30 to TRBJ1-6, with TRBD1 matching over 7 bases. The CDR3 bases are TGTGCCTGGAGCGGGGACAGAGCAGCAAATTCACCCCTCCACTTT. Translated: CAWSGDRAANSPLHF.